Listed here are 2 T cell receptor beta chains from one sample, sequenced in a study of radiation and T cells in renal cell carcinoma. TCRdb's copy holds only in-frame clones and misses some; the assay was immunoSEQ multiplex PCR. Altogether about 140,000 clones are present, 83% being singletons, with the ten largest covering approximately 22%. Time point in this sample: baseline pretreatment blood. Described treatment: 15 Gy SBRT to primary tumor, nephrectomy 4 weeks later. Material: blood, obtained from a patient whose treatment included radiotherapy and nephrectomy. The receptors were sampled from a woman in her forties or fifties with renal cell carcinoma.

Here the CDR3 reads CASSADRGVMNTEAFF. In DNA form, the CDR3 reads TGTGCCAGCAGTGCGGACAGGGGCGTCATGAACACTGAAGCTTTCTTT. The V and J genes are TRBV6-7 and TRBJ1-1, with TRBD1 matching over 9 bases. TRBV6-7 is known as an ORF, though its function is uncertain. The J segment lost 0 bases and the V segment lost 5 bases, leaving 7 bases of the junction unmatched. The CDR3 is 16 residues long.

V is TRBV20-1 and J is TRBJ2-7; D is unresolved. The CDR3 is 11 residues long. Trimming shortened V by 3 bases and J by 6 bases, and 9 bases separated the two germline ends. In germline, CDR1 is DFQATT, CDR2 SNEGSKA (reference sequence). The DNA of the CDR3 is TGCAGTGCTAGGGGATTGGGCGAGCAGTACTTC. Translation: CSARGLGEQYF.